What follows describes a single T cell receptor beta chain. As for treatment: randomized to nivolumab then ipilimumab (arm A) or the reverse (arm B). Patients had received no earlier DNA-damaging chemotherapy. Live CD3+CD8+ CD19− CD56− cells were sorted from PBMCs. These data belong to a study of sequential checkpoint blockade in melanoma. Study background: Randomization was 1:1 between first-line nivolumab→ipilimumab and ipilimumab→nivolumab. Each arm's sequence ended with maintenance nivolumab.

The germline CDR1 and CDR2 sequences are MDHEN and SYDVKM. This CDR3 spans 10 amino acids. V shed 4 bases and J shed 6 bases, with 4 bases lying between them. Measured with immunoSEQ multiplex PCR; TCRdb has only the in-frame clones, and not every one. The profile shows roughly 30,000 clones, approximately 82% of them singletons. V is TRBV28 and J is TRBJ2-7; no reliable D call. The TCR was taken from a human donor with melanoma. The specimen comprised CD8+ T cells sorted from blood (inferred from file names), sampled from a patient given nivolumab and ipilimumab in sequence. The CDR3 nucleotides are TGTGCCAGCAGTTGGCCCGAGCAGTACTTC. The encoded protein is CASSWPEQYF. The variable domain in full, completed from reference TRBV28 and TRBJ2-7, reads DVKVTQSSRYLVKRTGEKVFLECVQDMDHENMFWYRQDPGLGLRLIYFSYDVKMKEKGDIPEGYSVSREKKERFSLILESASTNQTSMYLCASSWPEQYFGPGTRLTVT.